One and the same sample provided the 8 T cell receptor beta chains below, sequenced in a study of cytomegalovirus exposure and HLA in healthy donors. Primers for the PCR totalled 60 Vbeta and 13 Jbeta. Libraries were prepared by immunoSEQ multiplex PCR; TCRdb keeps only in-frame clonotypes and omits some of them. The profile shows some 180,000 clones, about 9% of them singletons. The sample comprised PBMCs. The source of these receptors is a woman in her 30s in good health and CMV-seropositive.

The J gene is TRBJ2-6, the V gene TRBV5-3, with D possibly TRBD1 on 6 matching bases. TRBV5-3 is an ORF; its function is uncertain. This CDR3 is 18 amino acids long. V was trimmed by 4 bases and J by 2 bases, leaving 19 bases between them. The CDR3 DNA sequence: TGTGCCAGAAGCGGGGGACACCACCGCCGCACTGGGGCCAACGTCCTGACTTTC. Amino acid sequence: CARSGGHHRRTGANVLTF.

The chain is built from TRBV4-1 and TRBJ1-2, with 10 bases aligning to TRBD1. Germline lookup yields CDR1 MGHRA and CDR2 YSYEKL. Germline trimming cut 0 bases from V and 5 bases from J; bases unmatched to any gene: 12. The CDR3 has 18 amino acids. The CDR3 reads CASSQEKADRGFEYGYTF. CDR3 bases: TGCGCCAGCAGCCAAGAAAAGGCGGACAGGGGGTTCGAGTATGGCTACACCTTC.

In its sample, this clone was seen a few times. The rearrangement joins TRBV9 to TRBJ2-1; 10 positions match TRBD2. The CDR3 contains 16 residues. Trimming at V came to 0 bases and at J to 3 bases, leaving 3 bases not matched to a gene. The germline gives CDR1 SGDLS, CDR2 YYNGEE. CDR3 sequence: CASSVGSSGSYNEQFF. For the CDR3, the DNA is TGTGCCAGCAGCGTAGGGTCTAGCGGGAGCTACAATGAGCAGTTCTTC.

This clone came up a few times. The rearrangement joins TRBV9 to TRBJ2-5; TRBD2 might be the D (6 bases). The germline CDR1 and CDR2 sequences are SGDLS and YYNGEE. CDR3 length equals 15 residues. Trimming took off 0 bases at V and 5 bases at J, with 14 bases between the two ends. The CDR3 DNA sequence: TGTGCCAGCAGCGTAGATAGCGGCCGGAAGGAGACCCAGTACTTC. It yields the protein CASSVDSGRKETQYF. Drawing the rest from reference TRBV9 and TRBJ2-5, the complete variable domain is DSGVTQTPKHLITATGQRVTLRCSPRSGDLSVYWYQQSLDQGLQFLIQYYNGEERAKGNILERFSAQQFPDLHSELNLSSLELGDSALYFCASSVDSGRKETQYFGPGTRLLVL.

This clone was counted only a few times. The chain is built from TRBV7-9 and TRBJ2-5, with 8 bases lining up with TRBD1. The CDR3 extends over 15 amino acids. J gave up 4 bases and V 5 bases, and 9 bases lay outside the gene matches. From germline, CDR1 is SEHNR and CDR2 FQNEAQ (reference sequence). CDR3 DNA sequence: TGTGCCAGCAGCCGCGGGGACAGGTCGGGAGAGACCCAGTACTTC. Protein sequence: CASSRGDRSGETQYF.

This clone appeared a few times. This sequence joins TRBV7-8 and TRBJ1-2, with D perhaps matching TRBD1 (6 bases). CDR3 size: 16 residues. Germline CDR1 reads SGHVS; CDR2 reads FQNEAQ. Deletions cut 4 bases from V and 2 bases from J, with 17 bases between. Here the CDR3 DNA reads TGTGCCAGCAGCTCCGATGGACAGTTTGACAACTATGGCTACACCTTC. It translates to CASSSDGQFDNYGYTF.

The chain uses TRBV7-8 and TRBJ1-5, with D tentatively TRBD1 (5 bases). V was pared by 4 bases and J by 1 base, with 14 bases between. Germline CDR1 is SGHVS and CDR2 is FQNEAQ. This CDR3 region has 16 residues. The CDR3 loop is CASSSSGEGSNQPQHF. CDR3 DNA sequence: TGTGCCAGCAGCTCATCGGGGGAGGGGAGCAATCAGCCCCAGCATTTT.

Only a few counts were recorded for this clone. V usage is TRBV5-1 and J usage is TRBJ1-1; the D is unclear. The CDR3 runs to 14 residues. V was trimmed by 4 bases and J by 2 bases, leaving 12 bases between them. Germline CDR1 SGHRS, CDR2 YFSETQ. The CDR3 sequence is CASSRGPSNTEAFF. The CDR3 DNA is TGCGCCAGCAGCCGCGGGCCCTCAAACACTGAAGCTTTCTTT. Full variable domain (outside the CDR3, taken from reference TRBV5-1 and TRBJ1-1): KAGVTQTPRYLIKTRGQQVTLSCSPISGHRSVSWYQQTPGQGLQFLFEYFSETQRNKGNFPGRFSGRQFSNSRSEMNVSTLELGDSALYLCASSRGPSNTEAFFGQGTRLTVV.